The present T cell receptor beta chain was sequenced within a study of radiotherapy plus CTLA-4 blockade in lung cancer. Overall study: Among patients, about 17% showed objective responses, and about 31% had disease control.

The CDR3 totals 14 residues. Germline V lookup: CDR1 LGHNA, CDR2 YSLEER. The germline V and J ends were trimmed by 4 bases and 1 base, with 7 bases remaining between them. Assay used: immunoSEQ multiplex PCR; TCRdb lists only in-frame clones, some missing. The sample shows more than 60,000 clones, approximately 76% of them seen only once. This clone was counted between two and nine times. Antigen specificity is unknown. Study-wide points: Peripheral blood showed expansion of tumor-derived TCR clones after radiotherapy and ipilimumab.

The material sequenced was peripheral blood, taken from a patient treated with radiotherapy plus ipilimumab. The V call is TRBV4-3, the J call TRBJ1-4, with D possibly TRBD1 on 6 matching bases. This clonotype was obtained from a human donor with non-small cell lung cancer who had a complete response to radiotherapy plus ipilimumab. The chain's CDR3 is CASSRQETNEKLFF. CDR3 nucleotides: TGCGCCAGCAGCCGACAGGAAACTAATGAAAAACTGTTTTTT.